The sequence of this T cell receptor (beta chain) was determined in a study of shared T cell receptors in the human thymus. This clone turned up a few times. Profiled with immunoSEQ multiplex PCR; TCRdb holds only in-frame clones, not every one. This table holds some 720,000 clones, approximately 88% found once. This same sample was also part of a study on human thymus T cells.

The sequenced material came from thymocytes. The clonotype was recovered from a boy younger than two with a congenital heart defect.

The CDR3 nucleotides read TGCGCCAGCAGCCATAGCGGGAGATCCTACGAGCAGTACTTC. As protein: CASSHSGRSYEQYF. V and J are TRBV4-1 and TRBJ2-7, with 9 bases matching TRBD2. Germline V lookup: CDR1 MGHRA, CDR2 YSYEKL. Trimming took 3 bases from V and 1 from J; bases not matched to a gene: 1. This CDR3 has 14 residues.